This entry describes one TCR beta chain. Its antigen is as yet unknown. The source of the sample is a study of siplizumab effects on memory and regulatory T cells. TCRdb's table, derived via immunoSEQ multiplex PCR, lists solely in-frame clones and lacks some. The sample lists about 100,000 clones; more than 85% were seen once. Study-wide findings and caveats: Researchers could not give a naive or memory phenotype to roughly 75-95% of proliferating CD4+ or CD8+ clones.

Sequenced input: CD4+ T cells sorted from blood. The receptor comes from a human donor in good health.

This CDR3 reads CASRLQAPNTEAFF. CDR3 bases: TGTGCCAGTAGGCTCCAGGCCCCCAACACTGAAGCTTTCTTT. The genes are TRBV19 and TRBJ1-1; D is unclear. This CDR3 is built from 14 residues. V lost 6 bases to trimming and J lost 2 bases, with 13 bases between them. The germline V gene encodes CDR1 LNHDA and CDR2 SQIVND (reference sequence).